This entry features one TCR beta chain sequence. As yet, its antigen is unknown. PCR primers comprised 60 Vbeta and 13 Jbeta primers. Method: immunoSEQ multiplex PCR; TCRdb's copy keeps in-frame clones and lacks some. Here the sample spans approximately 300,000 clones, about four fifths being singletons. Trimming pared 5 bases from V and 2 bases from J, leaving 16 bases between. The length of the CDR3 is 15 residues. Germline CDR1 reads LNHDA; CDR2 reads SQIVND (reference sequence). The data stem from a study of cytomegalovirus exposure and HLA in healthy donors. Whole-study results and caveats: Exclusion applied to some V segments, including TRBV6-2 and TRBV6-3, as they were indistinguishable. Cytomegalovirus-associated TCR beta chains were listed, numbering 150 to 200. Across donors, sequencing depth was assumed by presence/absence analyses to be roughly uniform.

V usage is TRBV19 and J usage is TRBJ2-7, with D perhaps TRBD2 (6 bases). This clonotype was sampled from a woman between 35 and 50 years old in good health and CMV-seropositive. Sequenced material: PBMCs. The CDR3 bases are TGTGCCAGTAGTCTTCGGGTAGCGGAGGCCTACGAGCAGTACTTC. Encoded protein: CASSLRVAEAYEQYF.